A selection of T cell receptor beta chains follows, all from one sample in a study of OX40 agonist ivuxolimab in advanced cancers. Clones were read by immunoSEQ multiplex PCR, and TCRdb kept only the in-frame ones, dropping some. Found here are 82,000 or so clones, roughly 90% of them singletons; the top ten hold around 0.64%. Source: CD4+ or CD8+ T cells sorted from blood, taken in a trial of the OX40 agonist ivuxolimab. The receptors were gathered from an adult with an advanced solid tumor such as melanoma, head and neck, liver or kidney cancer. Each CDR3 is given with its conserved first and last residue. The order of the fields is V gene, J gene, clone size, D gene, CDR3 DNA, CDR3 protein. A D gene is named only where the DNA matches it firmly. Expanded clones get a size class; other rows say once, few or many, or leave the size out.

>TRBV7-9|TRBJ2-2|.|.
TGTGCCAGCAGCCACCGAACCGGGCTCGGAACCGGGGAGCTGTTTTTT
CASSHRTGLGTGELFF
>TRBV2|TRBJ1-5|.|.
TGTGCCAGCAGGGGCCTCGATAGCAATCAGCCCCAGCATTTT
CASRGLDSNQPQHF
>TRBV29-1|TRBJ1-3|once|.
TGCAGCGTCGGGTTGGGTGGAAACACCATATATTTT
CSVGLGGNTIYF
>TRBV6-1|TRBJ1-2|.|.
TGTGCCAGCAGAGCCAGGACCTCGGGGGGAAGCTACACCTTC
CASRARTSGGSYTF
>TRBV11-2|TRBJ1-1|few|.
TGTGCCAGCAGTCTCCTAGGGGAGCTTGAAGCTTTCTTT
CASSLLGELEAFF
>TRBV19|TRBJ2-1|.|.
TGTGCCAGTAGTAGGGGTATAGACAATGAGCAGTTCTTC
CASSRGIDNEQFF
>TRBV19|TRBJ1-5|.|.
TGTGCCAGTAGTATACGAACAGGGAAACAGCCCCAGCATTTT
CASSIRTGKQPQHF
>TRBV7-3|TRBJ1-1|.|.
TGTGCCAGCAGCTCCAACGAAGACACTGAAGCTTTCTTT
CASSSNEDTEAFF
>TRBV7-7|TRBJ2-1|.|.
TGTGCTAGCAGCTTAACGCAAACTAGCTTCGAGCAGTTCTTC
CASSLTQTSFEQFF
>TRBV28|TRBJ1-1|.|.
TGTGCCAGCAGTTTATCCGGCTTTGAAGCTTTCTTT
CASSLSGFEAFF
>TRBV2|TRBJ1-5|.|TRBD1
TGTGCCAGCAGTGGGACAGGGAGTCAGCCCCAGCATTTT
CASSGTGSQPQHF
>TRBV6-4|TRBJ2-7|.|TRBD1
TGTGCCAGCACAAGGACAGGGGCCTCCTACGAGCAGTACTTC
CASTRTGASYEQYF
>TRBV18|TRBJ1-2|few|.
TGTGCCAGCTCCGTGACCAGGCTGGGACCGCTTGGCTATGGCTACACCTTC
CASSVTRLGPLGYGYTF